These 30 T cell receptor beta chains were sequenced from one sample in a study of blood T cells in healthy people across ages. Together with a sample-barcoded 5' primer, a J-beta primer mix was included in a second PCR lasting about 7 to 11 cycles. TCRdb itself ran the 5' RACE reads through MiXCR, one entry per CDR3 protein. The repertoire holds 910,000 or so distinct CDR3 sequences, with about 51% as singletons. The sequenced sample was blood. These receptors all come from a woman aged 60-70 years in good health.

The rearrangement joins TRBV29-1 to TRBJ2-6; D possibly matches TRBD1 or TRBD2 (5 bases each). Germline loops: CDR1 SQVTM, CDR2 ANQGSEA. This CDR3 comprises 13 residues. Trimming removed 5 bases from V and 10 bases from J, with 15 bases in between. CDR3 amino acids: CSVKRSGTNVLTF. The CDR3 DNA is TGCAGCGTTAAACGGTCAGGGACGAACGTCCTGACTTTC.

CDR3 region: CASKDRQMSSGANVLTF. As DNA, the CDR3 is TGTGCCAGCAAGGACAGACAAATGAGCTCTGGGGCCAACGTCCTGACTTTC. The J gene is TRBJ2-6, the V gene TRBV27; a possible D gene is TRBD1 (6 bases). This CDR3 has 17 amino acids. The germline V gene has CDR1 MNHEY and CDR2 SMNVEV (reference sequence). V was cut by 7 bases and J by 0 bases, with 16 bases left in between.

The chain is built from TRBV12-3 or TRBV12-4 and TRBJ1-4; no firm D call. This CDR3 contains 12 residues. Trimming left V 3 bases short and J 14 bases short, with 13 bases between. CDR3 region: CASSFEGYLLFF. CDR3 DNA: TGTGCCAGCAGTTTTGAGGGCTACTTGCTGTTTTTT.

This clonotype was observed at least ten times. V is TRBV4-1 and J is TRBJ2-5; D unclear. CDR1 MGHRA and CDR2 YSYEKL come from the germline V gene. The CDR3 is made up of 13 amino acids. V was clipped by 1 base and J by 3 bases, with 6 bases between them. The CDR3 DNA follows: TGCGCCAGCAGCCAAGCCTCAGAAGAGACCCAGTACTTC. Protein product: CASSQASEETQYF.

Only a few counts were recorded for this clonotype. The chain links TRBV20-1 to TRBJ2-1; D gene ambiguous. The CDR3 extends over 15 amino acids. Looked up from germline, CDR1 is DFQATT and CDR2 is SNEGSKA (reference sequence). Trimming stripped 6 bases from V and 4 bases from J, with 19 bases between. The CDR3 bases are TGCAGTGCCCCACCCCGATTCTCCCAATACAATGAGCAGTTCTTC. Protein sequence: CSAPPRFSQYNEQFF.

The chain links TRBV27 to TRBJ2-1; D remains ambiguous. Trimming pared 0 bases from V and 9 bases from J, leaving 15 bases between. CDR1 is MNHEY, CDR2 SMNVEV, per germline (reference sequence). The CDR3 runs to 15 residues. The CDR3, as DNA: TGTGCCAGCAGTTTATCAGGGCAGGTGTATAGTGAGCAGTTCTTC. Protein: CASSLSGQVYSEQFF.

Only a few counts were recorded for this clonotype. This rearrangement joins TRBV29-1 to TRBJ1-2; D gene unclear. Deletions cut 4 bases from V and 7 bases from J, with 19 bases between. This CDR3 contains 14 residues. Per the germline V gene, CDR1 is SQVTM and CDR2 is ANQGSEA. The CDR3 here is CSVGGRWVSGGYTF. CDR3 DNA: TGCAGCGTTGGCGGAAGGTGGGTCAGTGGTGGCTACACCTTC.

As DNA, the CDR3 is TGTGCCAGCAGCTCACCTCAGGCCCACACAGATACGCAGTATTTT. Amino acids: CASSSPQAHTDTQYF. V is TRBV5-6 and J is TRBJ2-3; no definite D call. CDR1 is SGHDT and CDR2 is YYEEEE in the germline V gene. The CDR3 is 15 residues long. Trimming took 3 bases from V and 2 from J, leaving 13 bases between them.

This clonotype was observed a few times. The rearrangement joins TRBV12-3 or TRBV12-4 to TRBJ2-1, with 8 bases matching TRBD2. V shed 6 bases and J 0 bases; nucleotides not matched to a gene: 7. CDR3 size: 16 residues. CDR3 coding DNA: TGTGCCAGCAGCCCCGGGAGCGGGAGCTCCTACAATGAGCAGTTCTTC. It is translated as CASSPGSGSSYNEQFF.

The chain recombines TRBV4-2 with TRBJ2-7; tentative D call: TRBD1 (6 bases). V lost 3 bases to trimming and J lost 2 bases, with 11 bases between them. Germline CDR1 is LGHNA and CDR2 is YNFKEQ. CDR3 length: 14 amino acids. The DNA of the CDR3 is TGTGCCAGCAGCCACCTGACAGGAGCCTACGAGCAGTACTTC. The encoded protein is CASSHLTGAYEQYF.

As regards this clonotype: Being one base from a much bigger clone, this may be a read error. The rearrangement links TRBV7-2 to TRBJ2-3, with D unresolved. V shed 5 bases and J shed 4 bases, with 13 bases lying between them. CDR1 and CDR2 (germline): SGHTA, FQGNSA. The CDR3 is made up of 14 amino acids. Here the CDR3 DNA reads TGTGCCAGCAGCGCCCCGACCGGGTCAGATACGCAGTATTTT. This gives the protein CASSAPTGSDTQYF.

The table lists this clonotype with a few counts. Here the CDR3 DNA reads TGCGCCAGCAGCCCTGGGGGAGGGGATCGCACTGAAGCTTTCTTT. Amino acid sequence: CASSPGGGDRTEAFF. V usage is TRBV5-1 and J usage is TRBJ1-1; possibly TRBD1 for D (5 bases). V was clipped by 4 bases and J by 4 bases, with 17 bases between them. The CDR3 extends over 15 amino acids. Germline V gives CDR1 SGHRS, CDR2 YFSETQ.

This chain joins TRBV20-1 and TRBJ2-1; 9 nucleotides match TRBD1. Germline lookup yields CDR1 DFQATT and CDR2 SNEGSKA (reference sequence). After removal of 6 bases from V and 0 bases from J, the junction contained 6 bases not matched to a gene. The CDR3 covers 15 residues. The CDR3 bases are TGCAGTGCCCCTCAGGGACAGGGCTCCTACAATGAGCAGTTCTTC. Its translation: CSAPQGQGSYNEQFF.

The V call is TRBV10-2, the J call TRBJ2-4; tentatively, D is TRBD1 or TRBD2 (5 bases each). CDR3 size: 11 residues. Per the germline V gene, CDR1 is WSHSY and CDR2 is SAAADI. Trimming stripped 2 bases from V and 15 bases from J, with 11 bases between. In DNA form, the CDR3 reads TGCGCCAGCAGTGAGGGCAGGGAGCGGTACTTC. It is translated as CASSEGRERYF.

To note about this clonotype: No conserved phenylalanine or tryptophan is present at the end of the CDR3, so a read error is the likely explanation. The chain recombines TRBV29-1 with TRBJ2-1; 11 bases align to TRBD2. CDR1 and CDR2 (germline): SQVTM, ANQGSEA. This CDR3 is 14 amino acids long. V lost 4 bases to trimming and J lost 9 bases; unmatched junction nucleotides: 8. The CDR3 protein is CSVALTSGGGEQFS. The CDR3 coding sequence is TGCAGCGTTGCCCTAACTAGCGGGGGAGGTGAGCAGTTCTCC.

V and J are TRBV2 and TRBJ2-7; the D gene is possibly TRBD1 (6 bases). Germline CDR1 is SNHLY and CDR2 is FYNNEI. Between the trimmed V and J ends, which lost 3 bases and 4 bases, there was a span of 16 bases. This CDR3 spans 15 amino acids. The CDR3 loop reads CASSDSPGHEYEQYF. CDR3 DNA sequence: TGTGCCAGCAGTGACTCTCCGGGACACGAGTACGAGCAGTACTTC.

In this sample, this clonotype turned up a few times. The rearrangement joins TRBV29-1 to TRBJ1-2; maybe TRBD1 (5 bases). The CDR3 has 13 amino acids. V was clipped by 4 bases and J by 8 bases, with 17 bases between them. Germline CDR1 SQVTM, CDR2 ANQGSEA. CDR3 in amino acids: CSVAGTGESGYTF. CDR3 bases: TGCAGCGTTGCCGGGACCGGGGAGTCAGGCTACACCTTC.

This chain joins TRBV30 and TRBJ2-3, with D unclear. Per the germline V gene, CDR1 is GTSNPN and CDR2 is SVGIG (reference sequence). CDR3 length: 14 amino acids. V was shortened by 3 bases and J by 2 bases, with 12 bases between the two germline ends. This chain's CDR3 is CAWSAVGNTDTQYF. The CDR3 bases are TGTGCCTGGAGCGCGGTGGGAAACACAGATACGCAGTATTTT. Full variable domain (rest looked up from reference TRBV30 and TRBJ2-3): SQTIHQWPATLVQPVGSPLSLECTVEGTSNPNLYWYRQAAGRGLQLLFYSVGIGQISSEVPQNLSASRPQDRQFILSSKKLLLSDSGFYLCAWSAVGNTDTQYFGPGTRLTVL.

This sequence joins TRBV29-1 and TRBJ2-7; 8 nucleotides align to TRBD2. The DNA matches TRBJ2-5 better at its end, which makes the J call doubtful. CDR3 length equals 12 residues. Germline-derived CDR1 and CDR2 are SQVTM and ANQGSEA. The CDR3 reads CSVRGGWETQYF. The CDR3 DNA reads as TGCAGCGTTCGGGGGGGGTGGGAGACCCAGTACTTC.

This clonotype was observed a few times. This chain links TRBV7-8 with TRBJ2-1; D gene ambiguous. The V gene lost 5 bases and the J gene lost 10 bases, with 24 bases spanning the gap. The CDR3 loop spans 16 amino acids. Looked up from germline, CDR1 is SGHVS and CDR2 is FQNEAQ. The CDR3: CASSHRRGFLVREQFF. For the CDR3, the DNA is TGTGCCAGCAGCCATCGTAGAGGCTTCCTCGTCCGCGAGCAGTTCTTC.

In its sample, this clonotype was seen many times. The chain is built from TRBV29-1 and TRBJ2-5; 10 bases are shared with TRBD2. Trimming cost V 4 bases and J 5 bases; bases outside gene matches: 7. The CDR3 is made up of 14 amino acids. Germline CDR1 reads SQVTM; CDR2 reads ANQGSEA. In DNA form, the CDR3 reads TGCAGCGTTGGTGGCCTAGCGGGAGATGAGACCCAGTACTTC. Translated, it gives CSVGGLAGDETQYF.

The chain recombines TRBV4-2 with TRBJ2-3, with D perhaps matching TRBD1 or TRBD2 (5 bases each). The CDR3 totals 16 residues. V lost 0 bases to trimming and J lost 4 bases, with 14 bases between them. In germline, CDR1 is LGHNA, CDR2 YNFKEQ. The CDR3 here is CASSQEMSQGADTQYF. In DNA, the CDR3 is TGTGCCAGCAGCCAAGAAATGTCTCAGGGAGCAGATACGCAGTATTTT.

V is TRBV12-3 or TRBV12-4 and J is TRBJ1-2; D not resolved. The V gene lost 3 bases and the J gene lost 9 bases, with 11 bases spanning the gap. This CDR3 has 12 amino acids. In DNA form, the CDR3 reads TGTGCCAGCAGTTTTTTGAGCGGGAGCTACACCTTC. Translating it yields CASSFLSGSYTF.

This clonotype was detected a few times. The chain combines TRBV6-2 or TRBV6-3 with TRBJ2-7; D is perhaps TRBD1 or TRBD2 (5 bases each). Trimming removed 7 bases at V and 5 bases at J, with 21 bases between. Germline CDR1 is MNHEY and CDR2 is SVGEGT. This CDR3 spans 15 amino acids. CDR3 region: CASTTPRGAHDEQYF. In DNA form, the CDR3 reads TGTGCCAGCACCACTCCCAGAGGGGCGCATGACGAGCAGTACTTC.

This rearrangement joins TRBV6-2 or TRBV6-3 to TRBJ2-1; the D gene is possibly TRBD2 (6 bases). The germline V and J ends were trimmed by 8 bases and 6 bases, with 20 bases remaining between them. In germline, CDR1 is MNHEY, CDR2 SVGEGT. This CDR3 has 15 amino acids. Here the CDR3 DNA reads TGTGCCAGCGGCGATCCGCGTGGTAGCGGCAATGAGCAGTTCTTC. It yields the protein CASGDPRGSGNEQFF.

V gene TRBV20-1 combines with J gene TRBJ2-7; possibly TRBD2 for D (6 bases). Germline lookup yields CDR1 DFQATT and CDR2 SNEGSKA (reference sequence). V was pared by 6 bases and J by 3 bases, with 18 bases between. This CDR3 spans 14 amino acids. The CDR3 reads CSAPGASERYEQYF. The CDR3 region has the DNA TGCAGTGCCCCCGGGGCTAGCGAGCGCTACGAGCAGTACTTC.

This clonotype showed up just a few times. The J gene is TRBJ2-7, the V gene TRBV4-2; D ambiguous. The CDR3 has 14 residues. CDR1 is LGHNA and CDR2 is YNFKEQ in the germline V gene. Trimming left V 2 bases short and J 0 bases short, with 8 bases between. The CDR3 coding sequence is TGTGCCAGCAGCCAATTATCTCACTCCTACGAGCAGTACTTC. Translated, it gives CASSQLSHSYEQYF.

The chain's CDR3 is CASSLVGDRTYEQYF. CDR3 bases: TGCGCCAGCAGCTTGGTGGGGGACAGGACCTACGAGCAGTACTTC. This rearrangement joins TRBV5-1 to TRBJ2-7, with TRBD1 matching over 8 bases. With V trimmed by 0 bases and J by 2 bases, 4 bases remained unmatched. This CDR3 has 15 residues. Germline assignment: CDR1 SGHRS and CDR2 YFSETQ. Full variable domain (outside the CDR3, taken from reference TRBV5-1 and TRBJ2-7): KAGVTQTPRYLIKTRGQQVTLSCSPISGHRSVSWYQQTPGQGLQFLFEYFSETQRNKGNFPGRFSGRQFSNSRSEMNVSTLELGDSALYLCASSLVGDRTYEQYFGPGTRLTVT.

The table lists this clonotype with a few counts. The V call is TRBV7-9, the J call TRBJ2-7; D is perhaps TRBD2 (6 bases). Germline V gives CDR1 SEHNR, CDR2 FQNEAQ (reference sequence). V was pared by 5 bases and J by 7 bases, with 21 bases between. This CDR3 region has 15 residues. CDR3 residues: CASSPRVADNNEQYF. CDR3 nucleotide sequence: TGTGCCAGCAGCCCCAGGGTAGCGGATAACAATGAGCAGTACTTC. The full variable domain, its missing parts supplied by reference TRBV7-9 and TRBJ2-7, is DTGVSQNPRHKITKRGQNVTFRCDPISEHNRLYWYRQTLGQGPEFLTYFQNEAQLEKSRLLSDRFSAERPKGSFSTLEIQRTEQGDSAMYLCASSPRVADNNEQYFGPGTRLTVT.

This clonotype was detected a few times. This chain joins TRBV5-1 and TRBJ2-5; D unclear. V dropped 6 bases and J dropped 1 base, with 7 bases sitting between them. This CDR3 has 12 amino acids. Germline lookup yields CDR1 SGHRS and CDR2 YFSETQ. CDR3 sequence: CASNLGQETQYF. CDR3 DNA sequence: TGCGCCAGCAACCTCGGCCAAGAGACCCAGTACTTC.